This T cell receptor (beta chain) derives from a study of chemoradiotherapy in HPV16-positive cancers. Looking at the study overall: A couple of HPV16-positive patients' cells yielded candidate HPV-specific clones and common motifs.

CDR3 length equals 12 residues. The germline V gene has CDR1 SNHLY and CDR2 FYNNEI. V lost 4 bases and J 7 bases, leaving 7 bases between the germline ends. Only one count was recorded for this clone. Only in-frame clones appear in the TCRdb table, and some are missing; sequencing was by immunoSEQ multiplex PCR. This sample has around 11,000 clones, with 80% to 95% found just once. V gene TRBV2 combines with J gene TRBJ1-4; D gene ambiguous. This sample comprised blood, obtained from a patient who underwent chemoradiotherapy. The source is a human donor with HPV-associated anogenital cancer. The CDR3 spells CASSVGIEKLFF. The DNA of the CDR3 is TGTGCCAGCAGTGTTGGGATTGAAAAACTGTTTTTT.